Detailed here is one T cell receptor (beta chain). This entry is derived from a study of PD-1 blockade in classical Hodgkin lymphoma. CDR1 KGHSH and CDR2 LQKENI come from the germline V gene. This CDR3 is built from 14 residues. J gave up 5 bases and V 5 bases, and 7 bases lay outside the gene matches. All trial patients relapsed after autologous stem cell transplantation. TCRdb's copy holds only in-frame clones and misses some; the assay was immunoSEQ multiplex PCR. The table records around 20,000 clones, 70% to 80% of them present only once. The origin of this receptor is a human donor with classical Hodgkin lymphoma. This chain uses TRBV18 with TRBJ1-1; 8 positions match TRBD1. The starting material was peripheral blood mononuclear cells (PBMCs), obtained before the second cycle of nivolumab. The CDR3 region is CASSIGQGWTEAFF. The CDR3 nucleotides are TGTGCCAGCTCAATCGGACAGGGATGGACTGAAGCTTTCTTT.